This T cell receptor (beta chain) was recorded in a study of metastatic and nonmetastatic thyroid tumors. About the research overall: Malignant and benign thyroid patients had repertoires compared in peripheral blood and tumor or nodule tissue.

Germline V gives CDR1 MNHEY, CDR2 SMNVEV (reference sequence). The CDR3 is made up of 15 amino acids. Trimming cost V 2 bases and J 0 bases, with 11 bases left between them. This clone is medium-sized in the sample. The antigen is undetermined. Among the patients, none had received any treatment before thyroid surgery. Overall study results and limits: Compared with benign nodules, malignant thyroid tumors were reported to have significantly higher TCR beta diversity in both blood and tumor.

Authors' methods: It was from CDR3 differences across clinicopathological groups that a distant-metastasis classifier for papillary thyroid cancer was built. TCRdb used MiXCR to call clones anew from the PCR reads. TCRdb's processing, not the study's, gives the V and J calls here. The table includes about 6,400 clones, about 32% detected once. This sequence was found in a female donor with papillary thyroid cancer or a benign thyroid nodule (not recorded which). Some clones in this sample may be carry-over from other donors' samples. Sequencing input: tumor tissue. The V gene is TRBV27, the J gene TRBJ2-7; the D gene is possibly TRBD2 (5 bases). The CDR3 reads CASSLGSASSYEQYF. CDR3 nucleotides: TGTGCCAGCAGTTTAGGGAGCGCGAGCTCCTACGAGCAGTACTTC.